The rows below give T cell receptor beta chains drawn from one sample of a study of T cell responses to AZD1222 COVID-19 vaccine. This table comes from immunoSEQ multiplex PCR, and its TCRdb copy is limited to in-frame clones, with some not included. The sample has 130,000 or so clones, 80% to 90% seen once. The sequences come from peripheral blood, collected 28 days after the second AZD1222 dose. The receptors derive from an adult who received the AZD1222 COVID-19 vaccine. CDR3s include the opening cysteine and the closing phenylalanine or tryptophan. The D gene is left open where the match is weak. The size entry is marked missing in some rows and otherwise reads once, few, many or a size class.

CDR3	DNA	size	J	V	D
CASSPAGNYGYTF	TGTGCCAGCTCACCGGCAGGGAACTATGGCTACACCTTC	-	TRBJ1-2	TRBV18	-
CASSYSILPGNSPLHF	TGTGCCAGCAGTTACTCGATCCTACCGGGTAATTCACCCCTCCACTTT	-	TRBJ1-6	TRBV6-5	-
CASSLGGFVHEQYF	TGTGCCAGCAGTTTAGGGGGGTTTGTGCACGAGCAGTACTTC	-	TRBJ2-7	TRBV27	-
CASSQGGQGRNQPQHF	TGCGCCAGCAGCCAGGGGGGACAGGGGAGAAATCAGCCCCAGCATTTT	-	TRBJ1-5	TRBV4-1	TRBD1
CATSTWGGETQYF	TGTGCCACCAGCACCTGGGGAGGGGAGACCCAGTACTTC	-	TRBJ2-5	TRBV15	TRBD2
CASSDRSTLPDTQYF	TGTGCCAGCAGTGACAGGTCAACCCTCCCAGATACGCAGTATTTT	-	TRBJ2-3	TRBV2	-
CASSQGGARGTDTQYF	TGCGCCAGCAGCCAAGGGGGGGCGCGGGGCACAGATACGCAGTATTTT	-	TRBJ2-3	TRBV4-3	-
CASSPTAWGSNGELFF	TGTGCCAGCTCACCTACGGCATGGGGCTCGAACGGGGAGCTGTTTTTT	-	TRBJ2-2	TRBV18	-
CASSLGTGIGYTF	TGTGCCAGCAGCTTAGGGACCGGTATTGGCTACACCTTC	once	TRBJ1-2	TRBV5-4	-
CASSLAGGTYNEQFF	TGTGCTAGCAGCTTAGCGGGGGGAACCTACAATGAGCAGTTCTTC	-	TRBJ2-1	TRBV7-7	TRBD2
CASSRRVPGVSGNTIYF	TGTGCCAGCAGTCGAAGAGTGCCAGGGGTCTCTGGAAACACCATATATTTT	-	TRBJ1-3	TRBV6-6	-
CAISPGQGAWEQYF	TGTGCCATCAGCCCGGGACAGGGGGCTTGGGAGCAGTACTTC	-	TRBJ2-7	TRBV10-3	TRBD1
CASSYLQGAGELFF	TGCGCCAGCAGTTACTTACAGGGCGCCGGGGAGCTGTTTTTT	once	TRBJ2-2	TRBV10-1	-
CASSFTGNTEAFF	TGTGCCAGCAGCTTTACAGGGAACACTGAAGCTTTCTTT	-	TRBJ1-1	TRBV3-1/TRBV3-2	-
CASNPGQGVEKLFF	TGTGCCAGTAACCCCGGACAGGGAGTTGAAAAACTGTTTTTT	-	TRBJ1-4	TRBV19	TRBD1
CASSSGTSYGYTF	TGCGCCAGCAGTTCCGGGACATCCTATGGCTACACCTTC	-	TRBJ1-2	TRBV10-1	-
CASSLLGEGNQPQHF	TGTGCCAGCAGCTTGTTAGGTGAGGGCAATCAGCCCCAGCATTTT	-	TRBJ1-5	TRBV5-5	-
CASSPQAYEQYF	TGTGCCAGCAGCCCTCAGGCCTACGAGCAGTACTTC	-	TRBJ2-7	TRBV28	-